This T cell receptor beta chain came from a study of CD8+ T cells in alopecia areata (dated by TCRdb to 2016 to 2018). Some background on the complete study: The treated patients, all with moderate-to-severe alopecia areata, were enrolled in an open-label pilot trial of oral tofacitinib given at 5 to 10 mg twice daily. Patients stayed on tofacitinib for 6 to 18 months and then had 6 months of follow-up off drug so that delayed response and recurrence could be assessed. Disease severity in treated patients was measured with the SALT score, which quantifies the percentage of affected scalp surface area. In both human patients and the C3H/HeJ mouse model, the study applied high-throughput TCRbeta sequencing to look at T cell clonal expansion in alopecia areata. Human TCRbeta sequencing covered scalp tissue and sorted CD4+ and CD8+ peripheral blood T cells from patchy and totalis/universalis alopecia areata patients and healthy controls. Biopsies were taken from tofacitinib-treated patients at baseline and at 4 and 24 weeks of treatment, and a later scalp biopsy was taken in several of the tofacitinib-treated patients. Scalp clonality was compared among normal scalp (n=4), patchy alopecia areata scalp (n=8), and alopecia totalis/universalis scalp (n=8). RNA was extracted with the PAXgene miRNA kit for fixed scalp, the miRNeasy kit for PBMCs, and the RNeasy kit for mouse skin. TCRbeta CDR3 regions were amplified by immunoSEQ multiplex PCR with 35 Vbeta forward and 13 Jbeta reverse primers. General conclusions and limits of the study: TCR sequences shared between patients were less clear than in mice, possibly partly because of HLA diversity in the patient population. With tofacitinib, both scalp clonality and the number of expanded CD8+ clones among the top 100 scalp clones went down significantly. Compared with normal scalp, lesional scalp had higher clonality and more expanded CD8+ clones, particularly in alopecia totalis/universalis, a pattern that suggests antigenic drive. Because the treated cohort was small and had just a single nonresponder, larger studies are needed to establish links between baseline CD8+ expansion and response. Many expanded lesional clones were found to persist in scalp and blood during tofacitinib treatment, and relapse after treatment cessation may be partly explained by this persistence. Resident alphabeta T cells in normal human skin are also sequenced, complicating scalp TCR repertoire analysis, unlike mouse skin dominated by gammadelta T cells.

The table lists this clone with a few counts. The clone's antigen remains unknown. Base qualities are not at hand, and no much larger clone is one base apart. What this sample's treatment or condition label stands for: oral pan-JAK inhibitor, 5-10 mg twice daily. From alopecia areata patients, peripheral blood was collected along with lesional scalp punch biopsies. PBMCs were isolated by density centrifugation and stained for CD3, CD4 and CD8, after which CD4+ and CD8+ T cells were sorted on a FACSAria. The library relied on the immunoSEQ multiplex PCR assay. For TCR sequencing, RNA was extracted from every sample and reverse transcribed into cDNA to serve as template. First-strand cDNA was synthesized with SuperScript III using a 2:1 mix of oligo-dT and random hexamers. A synthetic immune receptor repertoire was used to gauge amplification bias, and whatever bias remained was removed computationally. The authors' analysis ran thus. Raw reads were preprocessed for error removal, and CDR3 was defined according to IMGT conventions as running from the conserved cysteine to phenylalanine. Clonality was calculated as 1 minus Shannon entropy normalized by log2 of the number of productive unique TCRs. Whether scalp clones were CD4 or CD8 was inferred by matching scalp TCRbeta sequences against CD4 and CD8 repertoires sorted from blood. TCRdb's version of the immuneACCESS table is confined to in-frame rearrangements and falls short of the full clone set. An unresolved V gene accounts for under half of the shortfall where checked; the remainder is of unknown origin. That table supplies the V and J calls and clone size; D and trimming were determined from the DNA. Here the sample has 200,000 to 250,000 clones; around 66% occur a single time. The ten largest clonotypes hold more than 0.95% of the sample.

V loses 9 bases, J loses 5 bases, and the germline ends lie 10 bases apart. For CDR1 and CDR2, the germline V gene (reference sequence) lists WNHNN and SYGVQD. The CDR3 covers 12 residues, taking in both the cysteine and the phenylalanine. The CDR3 DNA has 36 bases and is translated from base 1. The material sequenced was CD4+ T cells sorted from blood, taken at week 44, from a patient treated with tofacitinib. The chain is made from TRBV10-1 and TRBJ2-2; perhaps TRBD1 is the D gene, with 5 bases matching. This sequence was found in a human donor with alopecia areata. Here the CDR3 is given as CASSRDTGELFF. At the DNA level, the sequence is TGCGCCAGTAGCAGGGATACCGGGGAGCTGTTTTTT.